The clone carrying this T cell receptor beta chain was detected a few times. Its antigen is unknown. Germline V CDR1 and CDR2: SGHRS, YFSETQ. V was shortened by 2 bases and J by 3 bases, with 12 bases between the two germline ends. The CDR3 extends over 14 amino acids. This sample is drawn from a study of CD8 T cells in ankylosing spondylitis. Whole-study results and caveats: CD8+ by phenotype, disease-linked clones were relatively rare in peripheral blood. A number of the motif variants had already been described in reactive arthritis synovial fluid and blood. A TCR beta motif made of several highly homologous variants seemed typical of ankylosing spondylitis blood.

Library preparation for TCR beta used quantitative 5'-RACE with molecular barcodes. TCRdb recomputed calls from the 5' RACE reads with MiXCR, one row per CDR3 protein. The table shows about 390,000 distinct CDR3 sequences, with under 25% occurring only once. The chain uses TRBV5-1 and TRBJ2-7; D is unresolved. This clonotype was obtained from a male donor with ankylosing spondylitis. Specimen: blood, either unsorted or a sorted T cell fraction (not recorded which). The CDR3 sequence is CASSLTGPNYEQYF. CDR3 nucleotide sequence: TGCGCCAGCAGCTTAACCGGGCCCAACTACGAGCAGTACTTC.